This T cell receptor (beta chain) was identified during a study of multiple sclerosis patients with progressive multifocal leukoencephalopathy. The repertoire was sequenced with immunoSEQ multiplex PCR; TCRdb's copy has only in-frame clones and lacks some. The sample has tens of thousands of clones; roughly 90% are singletons. The CDR3 runs to 11 residues. Germline loops: CDR1 MNHNS, CDR2 SASEGT. Time point reported: time of PML onset. In the case of this clone: The junction departs from the called germline gene at one end, perhaps through a read error.

This specimen was PBMCs, taken from a patient treated with natalizumab. This sequence originates from a human donor with progressive multifocal leukoencephalopathy. The chain employs TRBV6-1 and TRBJ2-7; the D is unclear. The CDR3 DNA reads as TGTACCAGCAGTGAATACTACGAGCAGTACTTC. Translating gives CTSSEYYEQYF.